A single T cell receptor beta chain is shown here with its context. What it binds is unknown. This entry comes from a study of neurological immune-mediated disorders. General study results and limits: Across subjects, no CDR3 amino acid sequence appeared in expanded clones of more than one subject, a finding that suggested private repertoires in all groups.

Germline CDR1 and CDR2: MDHEN and SYDVKM. V gave up 5 bases and J gave up 5 bases; unmatched junction bases: 12. The CDR3 consists of 15 residues. 5'RACE employing 10-nucleotide random UMIs yielded the cDNA. One entry per CDR3 protein, called by TCRdb with MiXCR from the 5' RACE reads. The sample records some 38,000 distinct CDR3 sequences, roughly 15% being singletons. What was sequenced was PBMCs. V usage is TRBV28 and J usage is TRBJ2-7, with TRBD1 matching 7 bases. The source of this sequence is a woman in her forties or fifties with HTLV-1-associated myelopathy (HAM/TSP). The DNA for the CDR3 is TGTGCCAGCAGTCCCCGACAGGGTAGGTCCGACGAGCAGTACGTC. Residues: CASSPRQGRSDEQYV.